This TCR beta chain was captured by sequencing in a study of T cells in tumors after PD-1 blockade. Broader study findings: Clonal replacement appeared only between pre- and post-treatment samples.

In the case of this clone: Its target is unknown.

Germline V gene sequence: CDR1 MNHNS, CDR2 SASEGT. With 3 bases removed from V and 3 bases from J, the gap between germline ends came to 21 bases. The CDR3 sequence is 18 residues long. Libraries were prepared by immunoSEQ multiplex PCR; TCRdb keeps only in-frame clonotypes and omits some of them. The sample records about 13,000 clones, 63% being singletons. The chain carries TRBV6-1 and TRBJ2-1; D is perhaps TRBD1 (6 bases). The clonotype originates from a human donor with cutaneous squamous cell carcinoma. The sequencing used tumor tissue, collected before anti-PD-1 treatment. DNA for the CDR3: TGTGCCAGCAGTGACAGTAGTAGGACAGAGACTATCTACAATGAGCAGTTCTTC. It specifies CASSDSSRTETIYNEQFF.